This T cell receptor (beta chain) is from a study of human versus mouse CDR3 diversity and MHC coevolution. The table lists this clone with a count of one. What it binds is not known. The table came from immunoSEQ multiplex PCR; TCRdb's copy has only in-frame clones and leaves some out. The sample has roughly 80,000 clones, 92% seen once. Study-level points and caveats: On average, humans showed more CDR3 deletions and insertions than mice. iCHAO1 estimated the human TCR beta repertoire at some 1.7 million clonotypes. Among all groups, most of the three human donors showed least clonal inequality.

Naive CD4 T cells were sorted as CD45RO-negative, CD62L-positive. The source of this sequence is a person between 25 and 69 years old in good health. The sample consisted of naive CD4+ T cells from blood. The subset was: CD45RO-negative CD62L-positive naive CD4 T cells.

The CDR3 loop is CASKGLANTGELFF. The CDR3 DNA is TGTGCCAGCAAGGGACTCGCGAACACCGGGGAGCTGTTTTTT. V usage is TRBV2 and J usage is TRBJ2-2; D is perhaps TRBD2 (6 bases). V lost 7 bases, J lost 0 bases, and 9 bases lay in between. Germline V gene lookup returns CDR1 SNHLY and CDR2 FYNNEI. The CDR3 has 14 residues.